This T cell receptor beta chain originates from a study of neurological immune-mediated disorders. Study conclusions and caveats: Private repertoires in all groups were suggested by the finding that expanded clones across subjects shared no CDR3 amino acid sequences. Multiple sclerosis was found to have the least TCR clonal expansion, below healthy controls, and HTLV-1-associated myelopathy the most.

This clonotype appeared many times. Its target is not known. 5'RACE generated cDNA with 10-nucleotide random UMIs. TCRdb reprocessed the 5' RACE reads with MiXCR, giving one entry per CDR3 protein. The data show around 100,000 distinct CDR3 sequences, with approximately 10% seen just once and about 3.1% held by the top ten. Per germline, CDR1 SGHRS and CDR2 YFSETQ. Deletions cut 7 bases from V and 5 bases from J, with 8 bases between. The CDR3 extends over 11 amino acids. The sample's time point: longitudinal time-point 3. This clonotype was sampled from a female donor with HTLV-1-associated myelopathy (HAM/TSP). V and J are TRBV5-1 and TRBJ2-3; D ambiguous. Sequencing was performed on PBMCs. CDR3 loop: CASLDGDTQYF. The CDR3 region has the DNA TGCGCCAGCCTGGACGGAGATACGCAGTATTTT.